The 31 T cell receptor beta chains presented below share a single source sample, sequenced in a study of blood T cells in healthy people across ages. The use of a sample-barcoded 5' primer and a J-beta primer mix characterized a second PCR of about 7 to 12 cycles. TCRdb ran MiXCR on the 5' RACE reads and lists one entry per CDR3 protein. This sample has 1.5 million to 2 million distinct CDR3 sequences, with about 49% found just once. Sequenced sample: blood. Source of these receptors: a woman aged 40 to 49 in good health.

V is TRBV7-2 and J is TRBJ2-1, with 7 bases that match TRBD1. CDR3 length: 16 residues. Germline CDR1 is SGHTA and CDR2 is FQGNSA. J gave up 7 bases and V 1 base, and 10 bases lay outside the gene matches. The CDR3 spells CASSLVATGNYNEQFF. CDR3 coding DNA: TGTGCCAGCAGCTTAGTCGCGACAGGGAATTATAATGAGCAGTTCTTC.

This clonotype was observed a handful of times. The V call is TRBV11-2, the J call TRBJ2-3; 12 bases fit TRBD2. CDR1 and CDR2 from the germline V gene are SGHAT and FQNNGV. Losses at the gene ends were 4 bases for V and 0 bases for J; bases not matched to a gene: 8. The CDR3 contains 18 residues. In DNA, the CDR3 is TGTGCCAGCAGCTCCGGCAGGACTAGCGGGGTGAGCACAGATACGCAGTATTTT. Amino acids: CASSSGRTSGVSTDTQYF. Full variable domain (remainder filled in from reference TRBV11-2 and TRBJ2-3): EAGVAQSPRYKIIEKRQSVAFWCNPISGHATLYWYQQILGQGPKLLIQFQNNGVVDDSQLPKDRFSAERLKGVDSTLKIQPAKLEDSAVYLCASSSGRTSGVSTDTQYFGPGTRLTVL.

This chain joins TRBV7-9 and TRBJ1-2, with no clear D. Deletions cut 7 bases from V and 5 bases from J, with 14 bases between. The CDR3 is 13 residues long. Germline loops: CDR1 SEHNR, CDR2 FQNEAQ (reference sequence). CDR3: CASNVYGVYGYTF. CDR3 nucleotide sequence: TGTGCCAGCAACGTCTATGGCGTATATGGCTACACCTTC.

The J gene is TRBJ2-3, the V gene TRBV5-4, with D possibly matching TRBD1 (6 bases). This CDR3 has 13 amino acids. Looked up from germline, CDR1 is SGHNT and CDR2 is YYREEE (reference sequence). V lost 4 bases, J lost 7 bases, and 13 bases lay in between. The CDR3 DNA reads as TGTGCCAGCAGCCCCCCGAGGGGGAATACGCAGTATTTT. Amino acid sequence: CASSPPRGNTQYF.

This clonotype was found a few times. The rearrangement joins TRBV10-3 to TRBJ2-7; possibly TRBD1 for D (5 bases). V gave up 4 bases and J gave up 2 bases, with 15 bases separating them. In germline, CDR1 is ENHRY, CDR2 SYGVKD. The CDR3 covers 15 residues. DNA for the CDR3: TGTGCCATCAGTGGTCGTCAGGGTGCGCCCTACGAGCAGTACTTC. Its protein is CAISGRQGAPYEQYF.

The V gene is TRBV12-3 or TRBV12-4, the J gene TRBJ1-3, with D possibly TRBD1 on 6 matching bases. V lost 5 bases, J lost 6 bases, and 11 bases lay in between. CDR3 size: 13 residues. The CDR3 protein is CASSPAGANTIYF. The CDR3 DNA is TGTGCCAGCAGTCCTGCGGGGGCAAACACCATATATTTT.

The table lists this clonotype with a few counts. J is TRBJ2-5 and V is TRBV6-2 or TRBV6-3; D not certain. V gave up 0 bases and J gave up 2 bases, with 13 bases separating them. Looked up from germline, CDR1 is MNHEY and CDR2 is SVGEGT. The CDR3 contains 16 residues. The DNA of the CDR3 is TGTGCCAGCAGTTACTCGGAACGGTATGAGCAAGAGACCCAGTACTTC. Translated, it gives CASSYSERYEQETQYF.

V gene TRBV28 combines with J gene TRBJ1-5; D is unclear. In germline, CDR1 is MDHEN, CDR2 SYDVKM. V was cut by 2 bases and J by 9 bases, with 11 bases left in between. The CDR3 is 13 residues long. CDR3 bases: TGTGCCAGCAGTTTACCCGGATTCAGGCCCCAGCATTTT. Its translation is CASSLPGFRPQHF.

This clonotype was detected only a few times. The chain couples TRBV6-5 to TRBJ2-5; TRBD2 matches 9 bases. With the DNA end fitting TRBJ2-7 better, the J assignment may be wrong. Germline-derived CDR1 and CDR2 are MNHEY and SVGAGI. The CDR3 extends over 16 amino acids. The CDR3 loop reads CASSSLAGGRWYEQYF. Here the CDR3 DNA reads TGTGCCAGCAGTTCTTTGGCGGGGGGGCGATGGTACGAGCAGTACTTC.

This sequence joins TRBV20-1 and TRBJ1-4, with TRBD1 as a possible D gene (5 bases). V lost 1 base and J lost 0, with 12 bases in between. CDR1 and CDR2 from the germline V gene are DFQATT and SNEGSKA (reference sequence). This CDR3 contains 16 residues. For the CDR3, the DNA is TGCAGTGCTAGAGCGGAAACAGGACCAACTAATGAAAAACTGTTTTTT. The encoded protein is CSARAETGPTNEKLFF.

The CDR3 DNA follows: TGTGCCAGCAGCCTCCTTGGAGGGAGTGGCACCTACAATGAGCAGTTCTTC. It encodes CASSLLGGSGTYNEQFF. This rearrangement joins TRBV7-9 to TRBJ2-1, with D perhaps matching TRBD2 (6 bases). CDR3 length equals 17 residues. Germline CDR1 reads SEHNR; CDR2 reads FQNEAQ (reference sequence). The germline V and J ends were trimmed by 5 bases and 2 bases, with 19 bases remaining between them.

V and J are TRBV6-5 and TRBJ2-1; the D gene is possibly TRBD2 (7 bases). The V end lost 2 bases, the J end lost 8 bases, and 13 bases lay between the germline ends. Germline CDR1 is MNHEY and CDR2 is SVGAGI. This CDR3 region has 14 residues. The DNA for the CDR3 is TGTGCCAGCAGTTACGGCGGGGGCGGGGATGAGCAGTTCTTC. Protein product: CASSYGGGGDEQFF.

V is TRBV6-6 and J is TRBJ2-4; 8 bases align to TRBD2. The DNA end is more similar to TRBJ2-7, so the J call may be wrong. Germline V gene sequence: CDR1 MNHNY, CDR2 SVGAGI (reference sequence). The CDR3 loop spans 13 amino acids. The CDR3: CASSSTSVYEQYF. In DNA, the CDR3 is TGTGCCAGCAGTTCGACTAGCGTCTACGAGCAGTACTTC.

This clonotype was recorded only once. The CDR3: CASSLIRGQTYGYTF. The CDR3 bases are TGCGCCAGCAGCTTAATCAGGGGTCAGACCTATGGCTACACCTTC. This chain uses TRBV5-1 with TRBJ1-2, with a weak D call TRBD1 (6 bases). V was cut by 2 bases and J by 4 bases, with 15 bases left in between. The germline V gene has CDR1 SGHRS and CDR2 YFSETQ. The CDR3 is 15 residues long.

This clonotype was detected a few times. This chain links TRBV7-3 with TRBJ2-7; D unresolved. Germline assignment: CDR1 SGHTA and CDR2 FQGTGA. Trimming shortened V by 3 bases and J by 7 bases, and 19 bases separated the two germline ends. The CDR3 is 15 residues long. The CDR3 spells CASSLRRASYNEQYF. The CDR3 DNA sequence: TGTGCCAGCAGCTTGCGAAGGGCGTCCTACAATGAGCAGTACTTC.

Concerning this clonotype itself: With a much larger clone just one base away, this may be a read error. J is TRBJ2-4 and V is TRBV11-2; no reliable D call. The V gene lost 4 bases and the J gene lost 3 bases, with 10 bases spanning the gap. The CDR3 runs to 14 residues. The germline V gene has CDR1 SGHAT and CDR2 FQNNGV. The CDR3, as DNA: TGTGCCAGCAGCTCGGGCATAGTCAAAAACATTCAGTACTTC. This translates into CASSSGIVKNIQYF.

The CDR3 loop reads CASSLRTGVPSFPTNEQFF. The CDR3 DNA reads TGTGCCAGCAGCTTGCGCACAGGGGTACCCTCTTTCCCCACTAATGAGCAGTTCTTC. The chain carries TRBV7-2 and TRBJ2-1; 7 bases align to TRBD1. V shed 3 bases, J shed 7 bases, and the junction held 21 bases outside the gene matches. Germline V gene data show CDR1 as SGHTA and CDR2 as FQGNSA. This CDR3 region has 19 residues.

The chain uses TRBV9 and TRBJ2-5; D possibly corresponds to TRBD2 (5 bases). The CDR3 runs 15 residues. CDR1 is SGDLS and CDR2 is YYNGEE in the germline V gene. Trimming took 0 bases from V and 3 from J, leaving 12 bases between them. CDR3 region: CASSVDPGSEETQYF. The DNA of the CDR3 is TGTGCCAGCAGCGTAGATCCGGGATCGGAAGAGACCCAGTACTTC. Combining the CDR3 with reference TRBV9 and TRBJ2-5 gives the whole variable domain DSGVTQTPKHLITATGQRVTLRCSPRSGDLSVYWYQQSLDQGLQFLIQYYNGEERAKGNILERFSAQQFPDLHSELNLSSLELGDSALYFCASSVDPGSEETQYFGPGTRLLVL.

The chain has TRBV4-1 and TRBJ1-6, with 10 positions matching TRBD1. V was pared by 4 bases and J by 10 bases, with 10 bases of the junction left unmatched. Germline V gene lookup returns CDR1 MGHRA and CDR2 YSYEKL. This CDR3 is built from 16 residues. This CDR3 is CASSRSRDRGNSPLHF. CDR3 in DNA: TGCGCCAGCAGCCGCAGCCGGGACAGGGGCAACTCACCCCTCCACTTT.

Turning to this clonotype: This may arise from a read error, as a much more abundant clone is one base away. This chain uses TRBV7-2 with TRBJ2-4; 8 positions match TRBD1. The J call could be wrong; TRBJ2-7 is a better fit for the DNA end. CDR3 length equals 13 residues. Germline V CDR1 and CDR2: SGHTA, FQGNSA. The CDR3 loop is CASSWTGFYEQYF. In nucleotides, the CDR3 is TGTGCCAGCAGCTGGACAGGGTTCTACGAGCAGTACTTC.

In its sample, this clonotype was seen a few times. The rearrangement links TRBV5-6 to TRBJ2-6, with a tentative D call TRBD2 (5 bases). The germline V and J ends were trimmed by 3 bases and 4 bases, with 14 bases remaining between them. Germline lookup yields CDR1 SGHDT and CDR2 YYEEEE. The length of the CDR3 is 16 residues. The CDR3 sequence: CASSSRRELGANVLTF. The CDR3 nucleotides read TGTGCCAGCAGCTCCCGAAGGGAGCTCGGGGCCAACGTCCTGACTTTC. The complete variable domain, with remaining parts taken from reference TRBV5-6 and TRBJ2-6, reads DAGVTQSPTHLIKTRGQQVTLRCSPKSGHDTVSWYQQALGQGPQFIFQYYEEEERQRGNFPDRFSGHQFPNYSSELNVNALLLGDSALYLCASSSRRELGANVLTFGAGSRLTVL.

V usage is TRBV6-5 and J usage is TRBJ1-2; D is unresolved. CDR1 is MNHEY and CDR2 is SVGAGI in the germline V gene. With 6 bases removed from V and 7 bases from J, the gap between germline ends came to 12 bases. This CDR3 contains 12 residues. CDR3 sequence: CASRPHPGGYTF. The CDR3 DNA follows: TGTGCCAGCAGACCGCACCCGGGTGGCTACACCTTC.

This clonotype has a handful of counts. The chain has TRBV4-1 and TRBJ2-5; D is unresolved. CDR3 length: 13 amino acids. Trimming removed 2 bases at V and 6 bases at J, with 10 bases between. From germline, CDR1 is MGHRA and CDR2 YSYEKL. CDR3 DNA: TGCGCCAGCAGCCAATGGAGTAGCCAGACCCAGTACTTC. Its protein product is CASSQWSSQTQYF.

This clonotype has a handful of counts. The V gene is TRBV29-1, the J gene TRBJ2-1; D remains unclear. From germline, CDR1 is SQVTM and CDR2 ANQGSEA. This CDR3 comprises 12 residues. Trimming took 3 bases from V and 3 from J, leaving 6 bases between them. For the CDR3, the DNA is TGCAGCGTTGAGTTGGTCTACAATGAGCAGTTCTTC. It codes for CSVELVYNEQFF.

This clonotype has just a few counts. V usage is TRBV20-1 and J usage is TRBJ2-1, with 8 bases that match TRBD2. The CDR3 extends over 15 amino acids. Trimming removed 6 bases from V and 6 bases from J; junction bases left unmatched: 13. Germline lookup yields CDR1 DFQATT and CDR2 SNEGSKA (reference sequence). The CDR3, as DNA: TGCAGTGCGATCCCCCCCGGGGGGGTAGTCAATGAGCAGTTCTTC. The encoded protein is CSAIPPGGVVNEQFF.

V and J are TRBV12-5 and TRBJ2-1; D might be TRBD1 or TRBD2, each matching 5 bases. V gave up 1 base and J gave up 4 bases, with 11 bases separating them. CDR3 size: 15 residues. Germline-derived CDR1 and CDR2 are LGHNT and FRNRAP. CDR3 nucleotides: TGTGCTAGTGGTTTGGCGGGACGAGCATACAATGAGCAGTTCTTC. This gives the protein CASGLAGRAYNEQFF. The variable domain in full, completed from reference TRBV12-5 and TRBJ2-1, reads DARVTQTPRHKVTEMGQEVTMRCQPILGHNTVFWYRQTMMQGLELLAYFRNRAPLDDSGMPKDRFSAEMPDATLATLKIQPSEPRDSAVYFCASGLAGRAYNEQFFGPGTRLTVL.

The rearrangement links TRBV24-1 to TRBJ1-5; D call uncertain. The germline CDR1 and CDR2 sequences are KGHDR and SFDVKD. Trimming removed 2 bases at V and 2 bases at J, with 9 bases between. The CDR3 covers 15 residues. CDR3 residues: CATSDSAIRNQPQHF. The CDR3 DNA sequence: TGTGCCACCAGTGATTCGGCAATACGCAATCAGCCCCAGCATTTT.

The V call is TRBV28, the J call TRBJ2-6; a possible D gene is TRBD1 (5 bases). Germline CDR1 reads MDHEN; CDR2 reads SYDVKM. The CDR3 is 14 amino acids. Trimming took 7 bases from V and 5 from J, leaving 12 bases between them. The CDR3 coding sequence is TGTGCCAGCAACTTACCAGGGCGGGCCAACGTCCTGACTTTC. This translates into CASNLPGRANVLTF.

The chain recombines TRBV29-1 with TRBJ2-3; 7 positions match TRBD2. The CDR3 contains 15 residues. Germline values: CDR1 SQVTM, CDR2 ANQGSEA. V lost 6 bases, J lost 2 bases, and 11 bases stayed unmatched. CDR3 bases: TGCAGCGTACCTCAGGCTAGCGGAATCACAGATACGCAGTATTTT. It is translated as CSVPQASGITDTQYF.

The chain is built from TRBV27 and TRBJ2-7; TRBD2 matches at 14 bases. The CDR3 is 16 amino acids. The germline gives CDR1 MNHEY, CDR2 SMNVEV (reference sequence). V lost 4 bases to trimming and J lost 3 bases; unmatched junction nucleotides: 5. CDR3 sequence: CASSSTSGGAGYEQYF. In nucleotides, the CDR3 is TGTGCCAGCAGTTCGACTAGCGGGGGGGCGGGCTACGAGCAGTACTTC.

The chain carries TRBV20-1 and TRBJ1-4; no reliable D call. Germline assignment: CDR1 DFQATT and CDR2 SNEGSKA (reference sequence). The V end was cut by 5 bases, the J end by 0 bases, with 7 bases between. This CDR3 is built from 13 residues. CDR3 region: CSAEGSTNEKLFF. CDR3 in DNA: TGCAGTGCTGAGGGTTCAACTAATGAAAAACTGTTTTTT.